Listed below are T cell receptor beta chains from one sample, sequenced in a study of control samples from healthy donors and cancer patients. Produced via immunoSEQ multiplex PCR; TCRdb's table is partial and in-frame only. The sample carries 120,000 or so clones, around 92% recorded once. What was sequenced was PBMCs. The receptors were sampled from a man older than 75 with head and neck cancer. The CDR3 runs from the conserved cysteine through the conserved F or W. The D gene is left open where the match is weak. Clone size is given for some rows only: seen once, a few or many times, or a class if the clone is expanded.

size	D	J	V	DNA	CDR3
once	TRBD1	TRBJ1-5	TRBV10-2	TGCGCCAGCAAATTATCCGGGACAGATAGCAATCAGCCCCAGCATTTT	CASKLSGTDSNQPQHF
few	.	TRBJ1-5	TRBV5-5	TGTGCCAGCAGCTTATCGCCACAGAATAATCAGCCCCAGCATTTT	CASSLSPQNNQPQHF
.	.	TRBJ1-4	TRBV6-5	TGTGCCAGCAGTAGAGGCACCGCAACTAATGAAAAACTGTTTTTT	CASSRGTATNEKLFF
once	.	TRBJ1-3	TRBV6-5	TGTGCCAGCAGTCAAACTACAGTTAGTGTCTCCACCATATATTTT	CASSQTTVSVSTIYF
.	.	TRBJ1-6	TRBV6-1	TGTGCCAGCAGTGAAAATCCCCTACCCCTCTCACCCCTCCACTTT	CASSENPLPLSPLHF
.	.	TRBJ1-4	TRBV15	TGTGCCACCAGCAGAACGGACAGTGGTCGGGAAAAACTGTTTTTT	CATSRTDSGREKLFF
.	.	TRBJ1-2	TRBV15	TGTGCCACCAGCAGTGTGGTCGGGAACTATGGCTACACCTTC	CATSSVVGNYGYTF
.	.	TRBJ1-1	TRBV12-5	TGTGCTAGTGGTTTGGCGGACAGAAAAGCTTTCTTT	CASGLADRKAFF
.	TRBD1	TRBJ1-1	TRBV10-3	TGTGCCATCAGTGCCGGACAGGCCTTGAACACTGAAGCTTTCTTT	CAISAGQALNTEAFF
.	.	TRBJ1-4	TRBV6-6	TGTGCCAGTCTTTCAGGGAGTAATGAAAAACTGTTTTTT	CASLSGSNEKLFF
.	.	TRBJ1-2	TRBV4-2	TGTGCCAGCAGCCAAGACCGACAGAACTATGGCTACACCTTC	CASSQDRQNYGYTF
.	TRBD2	TRBJ2-7	TRBV3-1/TRBV3-2	TGTGCCAGCAGCCTCGGGACTAGCGGATACGAGCAGTACTTC	CASSLGTSGYEQYF
.	.	TRBJ2-7	TRBV7-2	TGTGCCAGCAGCTTATCCTATTATTCTAGCCGACACTTC	CASSLSYYSSRHF
.	.	TRBJ2-5	TRBV5-1	TGCGCCAGCAGCGTCGTCGGGACAAGGCAAGAGACCCAGTACTTC	CASSVVGTRQETQYF
once	.	TRBJ1-2	TRBV12-5	TGTGCTAGTGGTAGGGGGGAAGGGTACTATGGCTACACCTTC	CASGRGEGYYGYTF
.	.	TRBJ1-5	TRBV6-2/TRBV6-3	TGTGCCAGCAGTTCTCATAGAGGGGCCGTAACCTCTTATAGCAATCAGCCCCAGCATTTT	CASSSHRGAVTSYSNQPQHF
.	.	TRBJ1-5	TRBV4-1	TGCGCCAGCAGCCAAGACGGCAGTGGCTTTAGCAATCAGCCCCAGCATTTT	CASSQDGSGFSNQPQHF
.	TRBD1	TRBJ1-2	TRBV19	TGTGCCAGTAGAAACCCGGGACAGGTTAACTATGGCTACACCTTC	CASRNPGQVNYGYTF
.	.	TRBJ1-3	TRBV5-1	TGCGCCAGCAGCGTGGACGGGGGAAACACCATATATTTT	CASSVDGGNTIYF
.	.	TRBJ2-7	TRBV5-8	TGTGCCAGCAGCCGAAGGGGAGGCCACGAGCAGTACTTC	CASSRRGGHEQYF
.	.	TRBJ1-2	TRBV24-1	TGTGCCACCAGTGAGGGGGTTAACTATGGCTACACCTTC	CATSEGVNYGYTF
.	.	TRBJ1-6	TRBV30	TGTGCCTGGAGTGTAGGGGGGACCAATTCACCCCTCCACTTT	CAWSVGGTNSPLHF
.	TRBD2	TRBJ2-7	TRBV6-2/TRBV6-3	TGTGCCAGCAGTTACCCAAGGACTAGCGGGGGTTCCCTCAACGAGCAGTATTTC	CASSYPRTSGGSLNEQYF
.	.	TRBJ2-3	TRBV6-1	TGTGCCAGCAGTGAACCAGGGACAAGGAATACGCAGTATTTT	CASSEPGTRNTQYF
.	.	TRBJ2-2	TRBV5-1	TGCGCCAGCAGCTTGCAGGACCGAACCGGGGAGCTGTTTTTT	CASSLQDRTGELFF
.	.	TRBJ1-1	TRBV27	TGTGCCAGCAGTTTAACGTGGGGGCGCAGGAACACTGAAGCTTTCTTT	CASSLTWGRRNTEAFF
.	TRBD1	TRBJ1-2	TRBV2	TGTGCCAGCACCAGACAGGGGTGGGACTATGGCTACACCTTC	CASTRQGWDYGYTF
.	TRBD1	TRBJ1-6	TRBV5-1	TGCGCCAGCAGCTTGGAACAGGGGAAGAATTCACCCCTCCACTTT	CASSLEQGKNSPLHF
.	.	TRBJ2-7	TRBV6-6	TGTGCCAGCAGTTACTCCCGGAACGAGCAGTACTTC	CASSYSRNEQYF
.	TRBD2	TRBJ2-3	TRBV7-9	TGTGCCAGCAGCTTAGTGCTAGCGGGAACCACAGATACGCAGTATTTT	CASSLVLAGTTDTQYF
.	.	TRBJ1-1	TRBV2	TGTGCCAGCAGTTTTTGGACGGAGAACACTGAAGCTTTCTTT	CASSFWTENTEAFF
few	TRBD2	TRBJ2-1	TRBV4-1	TGCGCCAGCAGCCCCTTGGGACTAGCGAGCTACAATGAGCAGTTCTTC	CASSPLGLASYNEQFF
.	.	TRBJ2-7	TRBV7-9	TGTGCCAGCAGCTTAGAACTGGGGAGTCCCTACGAGCAGTACTTC	CASSLELGSPYEQYF
.	.	TRBJ1-1	TRBV2	TGTGCCAGCCGGGTTGATCATAACACTGAAGCTTTCTTT	CASRVDHNTEAFF
.	TRBD1	TRBJ1-2	TRBV5-6	TGTGCCAGCAGCGTGGGACAGAATTATGGCTACACCTTC	CASSVGQNYGYTF
.	TRBD2	TRBJ2-5	TRBV30	TGTGCCTGGACCGGGACTAGCGGGGGTGGAGAGACCCAGTACTTC	CAWTGTSGGGETQYF
.	.	TRBJ1-2	TRBV12-3/TRBV12-4	TGTGCCAGCACACGAACAGGGTACTATGGCTACACCTTC	CASTRTGYYGYTF